Reported below is one TCR beta chain. The sample belongs to a study of blood T cell repertoires in COVID-19. Study details: PBMCs, B-cell-depleted T cells, or T cells provided the cDNA or gDNA that made up the material.

Clones were read by immunoSEQ multiplex PCR, and TCRdb kept only the in-frame ones, dropping some. Here the sample spans approximately 310,000 clones, 80% to 90% being singletons. CDR1 is SGHVS, CDR2 FQNEAQ, per germline. The CDR3 runs to 16 residues. V shed 5 bases, J shed 6 bases, and the junction held 10 bases outside the gene matches. This TCR came from a man aged 25-40 years who had recovered from COVID-19. Sequencing was carried out using PBMCs or T cells enriched from blood (not recorded which). V and J are TRBV7-8 and TRBJ2-2; 9 bases line up with TRBD1. In DNA, the CDR3 is TGTGCCAGCAGCCGGCGACAGGGGGATATCGCCGGGGAGCTGTTTTTT. This codes for CASSRRQGDIAGELFF.